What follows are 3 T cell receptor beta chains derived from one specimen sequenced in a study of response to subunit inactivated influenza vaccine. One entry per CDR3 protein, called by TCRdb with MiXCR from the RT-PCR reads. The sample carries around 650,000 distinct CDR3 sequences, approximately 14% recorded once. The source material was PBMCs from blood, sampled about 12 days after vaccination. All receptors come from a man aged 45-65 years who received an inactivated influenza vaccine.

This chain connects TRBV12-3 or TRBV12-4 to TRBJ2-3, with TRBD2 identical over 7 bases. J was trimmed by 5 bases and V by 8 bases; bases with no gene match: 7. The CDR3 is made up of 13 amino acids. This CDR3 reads CASLSGGIDTQYF. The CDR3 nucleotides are TGTGCCAGCCTCTCCGGGGGGATAGATACGCAGTATTTT.

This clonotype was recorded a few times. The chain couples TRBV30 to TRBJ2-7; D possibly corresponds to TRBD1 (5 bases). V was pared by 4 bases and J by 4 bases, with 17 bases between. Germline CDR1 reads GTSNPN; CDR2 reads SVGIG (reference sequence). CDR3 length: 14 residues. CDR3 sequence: CAWNPVGHRYEQYF. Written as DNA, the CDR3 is TGTGCCTGGAATCCTGTAGGACACCGGTACGAGCAGTACTTC.

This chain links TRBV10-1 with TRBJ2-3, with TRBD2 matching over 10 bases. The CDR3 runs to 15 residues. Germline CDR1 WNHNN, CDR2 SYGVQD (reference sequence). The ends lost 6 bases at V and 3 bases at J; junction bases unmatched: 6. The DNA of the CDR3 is TGCGCCAGCAGGGCGACTAGCGGGTTAACAGATACGCAGTATTTT. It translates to CASRATSGLTDTQYF.